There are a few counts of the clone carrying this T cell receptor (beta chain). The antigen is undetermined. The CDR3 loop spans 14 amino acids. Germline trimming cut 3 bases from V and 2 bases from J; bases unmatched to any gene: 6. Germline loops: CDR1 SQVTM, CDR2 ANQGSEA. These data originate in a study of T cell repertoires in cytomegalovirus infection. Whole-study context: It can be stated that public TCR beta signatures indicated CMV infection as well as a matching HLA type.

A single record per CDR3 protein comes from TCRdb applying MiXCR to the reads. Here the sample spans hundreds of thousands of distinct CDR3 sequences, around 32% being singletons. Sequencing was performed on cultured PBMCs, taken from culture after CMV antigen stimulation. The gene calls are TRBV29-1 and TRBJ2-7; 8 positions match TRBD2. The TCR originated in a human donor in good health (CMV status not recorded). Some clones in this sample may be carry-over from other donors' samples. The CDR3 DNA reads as TGCAGCGTTGATTTCGGCGGGAGGACCTACGAGCAGTACTTC. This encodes CSVDFGGRTYEQYF.